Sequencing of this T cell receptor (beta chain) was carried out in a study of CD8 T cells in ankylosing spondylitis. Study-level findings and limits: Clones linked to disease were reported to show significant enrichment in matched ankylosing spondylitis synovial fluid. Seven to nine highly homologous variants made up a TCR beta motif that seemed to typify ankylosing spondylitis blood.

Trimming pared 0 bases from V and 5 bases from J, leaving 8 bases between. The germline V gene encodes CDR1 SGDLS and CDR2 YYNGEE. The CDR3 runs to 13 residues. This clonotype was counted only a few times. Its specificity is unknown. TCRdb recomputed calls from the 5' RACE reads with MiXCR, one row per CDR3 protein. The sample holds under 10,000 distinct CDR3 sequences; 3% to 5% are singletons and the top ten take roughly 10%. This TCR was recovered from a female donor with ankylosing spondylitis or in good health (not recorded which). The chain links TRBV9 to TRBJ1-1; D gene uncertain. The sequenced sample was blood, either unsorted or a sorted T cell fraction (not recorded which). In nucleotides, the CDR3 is TGTGCCAGCAGCGTAGACATTAGTACTGAAGCTTTCTTT. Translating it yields CASSVDISTEAFF.